One T cell receptor (beta chain) is described in this entry. Its antigen remains unknown. The data belong to a study of cytomegalovirus exposure and HLA in healthy donors. Points from the study as a whole: In the analysis, some V segments, TRBV6-2 and TRBV6-3 included, were excluded as indistinguishable. Previously analyzed data showed that most TCR beta V segments were productive at a frequency of about 87% or about 30%.

Germline CDR1 reads SQVTM; CDR2 reads ANQGSEA. V lost 6 bases, J lost 4 bases, and 12 bases stayed unmatched. The CDR3 is 15 residues long. PCR used 60 Vbeta primers and 13 Jbeta primers. Profiling relied on immunoSEQ multiplex PCR, and the TCRdb table lists in-frame clones only, not all of them. The profile shows about 180,000 clones, around 80% of them singletons. This rearrangement joins TRBV29-1 to TRBJ1-3, with TRBD1 identical over 7 bases. The receptor was isolated from a male donor in good health and CMV-seronegative. The sequenced material came from PBMCs. The CDR3 bases are TGCAGCGTCGCCCTCACAGGGGTTTCGGGAAACACCATATATTTT. This gives the protein CSVALTGVSGNTIYF.